Below, 28 T cell receptor beta chains from the same sample are listed, as sequenced in a study of early T cells in non-severe SARS-CoV-2 infection. TCRdb reprocessed the 5' RACE reads via MiXCR and lists one record per CDR3 protein. The sample lists 100,000 to 120,000 distinct CDR3 sequences, 10% to 15% occurring once. Sample: whole blood, taken at baseline. The receptors here all came from an adult who was a healthcare worker with PCR-confirmed SARS-CoV-2 infection or an uninfected control (not recorded which).

This chain's CDR3 is CSALRPDGIDTEAFF. CDR3 sequence (DNA): TGCAGTGCTCTTAGACCGGACGGGATCGACACTGAAGCTTTCTTT. The rearrangement links TRBV20-1 to TRBJ1-1, with D unresolved. Germline V lookup: CDR1 DFQATT, CDR2 SNEGSKA (reference sequence). V was shortened by 5 bases and J by 3 bases, with 19 bases between the two germline ends. The CDR3 runs 15 residues.

This clonotype has more than one count but fewer than ten. This chain links TRBV19 with TRBJ2-6; TRBD2 is a possible D gene (6 bases). The V and J ends lost 7 bases and 0 bases respectively, with 19 bases between them. The CDR3 has 18 amino acids. The V gene's germline CDR1 is LNHDA and CDR2 SQIVND (reference sequence). CDR3: CASNPRAGLFSGANVLTF. In nucleotides, the CDR3 is TGTGCCAGTAACCCCCGGGCGGGGTTATTCTCTGGGGCCAACGTCCTGACTTTC.

There are many counts of this clonotype. CDR3 nucleotide sequence: TGTGCCAGTAGTAAAGGGACAGGGACCTCTGGGGCCAACGTCCTGACTTTC. This sequence encodes CASSKGTGTSGANVLTF. The chain employs TRBV19 and TRBJ2-6; 9 bases match TRBD1. The CDR3 is 17 amino acids. With 4 bases clipped from V and 0 bases from J, the junction kept 4 bases outside the gene matches. Germline CDR1 reads LNHDA; CDR2 reads SQIVND (reference sequence).

The chain employs TRBV3-1 and TRBJ2-3; unclear D gene. With 8 bases removed from V and 2 bases from J, the gap between germline ends came to 14 bases. The germline V gene has CDR1 LGHDT and CDR2 YNNKEL (reference sequence). This CDR3 is 14 amino acids long. The CDR3 region is CASARSYYTDTQYF. CDR3 bases: TGTGCCAGCGCCCGCTCCTACTACACAGATACGCAGTATTTT.

This clonotype came up a few times. The chain combines TRBV6-1 with TRBJ2-1; 9 bases align to TRBD2. The CDR3 contains 15 residues. Germline V gene lookup returns CDR1 MNHNS and CDR2 SASEGT. V was clipped by 2 bases and J by 4 bases; unmatched bases: 3. CDR3 sequence reads: CASSEMAGGYNEQFF. DNA of the CDR3: TGTGCCAGCAGTGAAATGGCGGGGGGGTACAATGAGCAGTTCTTC.

The genes are TRBV6-2 or TRBV6-3 and TRBJ2-1; D possibly corresponds to TRBD2 (5 bases). CDR3 length equals 14 residues. Germline lookup yields CDR1 MNHEY and CDR2 SVGEGT. V was trimmed by 2 bases and J by 6 bases, leaving 11 bases between them. The CDR3 region has the DNA TGTGCCAGCAGTTACACCGGGATTCTCAATGAGCAGTTCTTC. Its translation: CASSYTGILNEQFF.

This clonotype has a count of ten or more. The chain links TRBV15 to TRBJ1-1, with D perhaps TRBD1 (6 bases). CDR1 is LNHNV, CDR2 YYDKDF, per germline (reference sequence). The CDR3 loop spans 13 amino acids. The V gene lost 8 bases and the J gene lost 5 bases, with 15 bases spanning the gap. CDR3 DNA: TGTGCCACCCTGGGCAGGGGCGGGACTGAAGCTTTCTTT. Translating gives CATLGRGGTEAFF.

This clonotype has at least ten counts. The CDR3 here is CASSPRGGLHEQYF. Written as DNA, the CDR3 is TGCGCCAGCAGCCCGCGAGGGGGGCTTCACGAGCAGTACTTC. The chain carries TRBV5-1 and TRBJ2-7, with D perhaps TRBD1 or TRBD2 (6 bases each). This CDR3 is built from 14 residues. Germline V lookup: CDR1 SGHRS, CDR2 YFSETQ. V lost 4 bases and J lost 5, with 16 bases in between.

This clonotype was recorded many times. The chain has TRBV30 and TRBJ1-2; D is possibly TRBD1 (5 bases). The V end was cut by 0 bases, the J end by 5 bases, with 13 bases between. The germline V gene has CDR1 GTSNPN and CDR2 SVGIG (reference sequence). CDR3 length: 14 residues. The DNA of the CDR3 is TGTGCCTGGAGTGTAGTCCCGGGGGGTTATGGCTACACCTTC. It specifies CAWSVVPGGYGYTF.

This clonotype was detected many times. The chain carries TRBV5-1 and TRBJ2-5; D is unclear. Germline V lookup: CDR1 SGHRS, CDR2 YFSETQ. The CDR3 loop spans 14 amino acids. The ends were cut back, 0 bases at V and 3 bases at J, with 9 bases in the middle. CDR3 protein: CASSLAVQKETQYF. The CDR3 DNA sequence: TGCGCCAGCAGCTTGGCCGTCCAGAAAGAGACCCAGTACTTC. The whole variable domain, filled in from reference TRBV5-1 and TRBJ2-5, reads KAGVTQTPRYLIKTRGQQVTLSCSPISGHRSVSWYQQTPGQGLQFLFEYFSETQRNKGNFPGRFSGRQFSNSRSEMNVSTLELGDSALYLCASSLAVQKETQYFGPGTRLLVL.

This clonotype was observed a handful of times. The rearrangement links TRBV5-1 to TRBJ1-1; D unclear. CDR3 length: 12 residues. V lost 3 bases and J 11 bases, leaving 14 bases between the germline ends. The germline V gene encodes CDR1 SGHRS and CDR2 YFSETQ. The DNA for the CDR3 is TGCGCCAGCAGCTCCCGCGGAGAAGGCGCTTTCTTT. Amino acids: CASSSRGEGAFF.

This clonotype was observed a few times. The rearrangement uses TRBV12-3 or TRBV12-4 and TRBJ1-4; 7 nucleotides match TRBD1. The V gene end was trimmed by 6 bases and the J gene end by 10 bases; junction bases not matched to a gene: 11. The CDR3 is made up of 14 amino acids. CDR3 sequence (DNA): TGTGCCAGCAGCCACAGGGGTGTATCGGGAAAACTGTTTTTT. Protein: CASSHRGVSGKLFF.

This clonotype was found many times. The chain joins TRBV27 to TRBJ2-2; tentative D call: TRBD2 (5 bases). CDR3 length: 14 residues. Trimming removed 2 bases at V and 5 bases at J, with 9 bases between. Germline-derived CDR1 and CDR2 are MNHEY and SMNVEV (reference sequence). CDR3: CASSLGAVTGELFF. For the CDR3, the DNA is TGTGCCAGCAGTTTAGGAGCGGTGACCGGGGAGCTGTTTTTT.

The V call is TRBV29-1, the J call TRBJ2-7, with D uncertain. The CDR3 consists of 14 residues. The V gene lost 4 bases and the J gene lost 3 bases, with 16 bases spanning the gap. CDR1 is SQVTM and CDR2 is ANQGSEA in the germline V gene. CDR3 protein: CSVVISFGNYEQYF. The CDR3 DNA is TGCAGCGTTGTTATCAGCTTCGGAAACTACGAGCAGTACTTC.

This clonotype was seen ten or more times. This rearrangement joins TRBV6-2 or TRBV6-3 to TRBJ1-1; D is uncertain. Per the germline V gene, CDR1 is MNHEY and CDR2 is SVGEGT. The V gene lost 6 bases and the J gene lost 5 bases, with 7 bases spanning the gap. The CDR3 is 11 amino acids. In DNA, the CDR3 is TGTGCCAGCAGCTCTCAAACTGAAGCTTTCTTT. It is translated as CASSSQTEAFF.

This clonotype was observed a few times. J is TRBJ1-4 and V is TRBV5-1, with TRBD1 matching over 9 bases. The CDR3 sequence is 15 residues long. Germline CDR1 is SGHRS and CDR2 is YFSETQ. Trimming took 4 bases from V and 2 from J; bases not matched to a gene: 3. In nucleotides, the CDR3 is TGCGCCAGCAGCGCCGGACAGGGGACTAATGAAAAACTGTTTTTT. Residues: CASSAGQGTNEKLFF.

This clonotype appeared a few times. The CDR3 sequence: CASSLNRAGQPQHF. The DNA for the CDR3 is TGTGCCAGCAGTTTAAACAGGGCAGGACAGCCCCAGCATTTT. The chain carries TRBV27 and TRBJ1-5; D perhaps matches TRBD1 (6 bases). Germline-derived CDR1 and CDR2 are MNHEY and SMNVEV (reference sequence). Trimming removed 2 bases at V and 7 bases at J, with 12 bases between. The CDR3 is 14 residues long.

This clonotype has just a few counts. This rearrangement joins TRBV6-1 to TRBJ1-1; no definite D call. The CDR3 has 15 residues. The germline V gene has CDR1 MNHNS and CDR2 SASEGT. Trimming stripped 4 bases from V and 0 bases from J, with 12 bases between. In DNA form, the CDR3 reads TGTGCCAGCAGTGGAAGGATTAACATGAACACTGAAGCTTTCTTT. Protein: CASSGRINMNTEAFF.

The gene calls are TRBV27 and TRBJ1-1; 7 bases are shared with TRBD1. From germline, CDR1 is MNHEY and CDR2 SMNVEV (reference sequence). The ends lost 5 bases at V and 1 base at J; junction bases unmatched: 7. The CDR3 runs 15 residues. This chain's CDR3 is CASSLPGQPNTEAFF. The CDR3 DNA is TGTGCCAGCAGTCTACCGGGACAGCCGAACACTGAAGCTTTCTTT.

The chain uses TRBV11-1 and TRBJ1-1; D gene ambiguous. Germline-derived CDR1 and CDR2 are SGHAT and FQDESV (reference sequence). The ends were cut back, 5 bases at V and 4 bases at J, with 11 bases in the middle. The CDR3 is 13 amino acids. The DNA for the CDR3 is TGTGCCAGCAGCATCGGACGTCTCACTGAAGCTTTCTTT. It translates to CASSIGRLTEAFF.

A few counts support this clonotype. The rearrangement links TRBV6-6 to TRBJ2-1, with TRBD1 identical over 10 bases. The V gene's germline CDR1 is MNHNY and CDR2 SVGAGI (reference sequence). J gave up 0 bases and V 2 bases, and 10 bases lay outside the gene matches. The CDR3 is made up of 19 amino acids. DNA for the CDR3: TGTGCCAGCAGTTACGGACAGGGGGTCTCCCTTAGCTCCTACAATGAGCAGTTCTTC. Its protein product is CASSYGQGVSLSSYNEQFF.

This clonotype appeared a few times. This chain uses TRBV18 with TRBJ2-7; TRBD2 might be the D (6 bases). The V gene's germline CDR1 is KGHSH and CDR2 LQKENI. Trimming removed 2 bases at V and 6 bases at J, with 17 bases between. The CDR3 totals 15 residues. Here the CDR3 reads CASSPGQRQAGEQYF. In DNA form, the CDR3 reads TGTGCCAGCTCACCAGGGCAGCGTCAAGCGGGCGAGCAGTACTTC.

This clonotype has a count of ten or more. The chain employs TRBV19 and TRBJ1-5; unclear D gene. The CDR3 spans 15 residues. Deletions cut 1 base from V and 3 bases from J, with 10 bases between. Germline V gene data show CDR1 as LNHDA and CDR2 as SQIVND (reference sequence). The CDR3 spells CASSIGYGSNQPQHF. Written as DNA, the CDR3 is TGTGCCAGTAGTATAGGGTACGGCTCCAATCAGCCCCAGCATTTT.

J is TRBJ1-6 and V is TRBV6-1; D gene unclear. This CDR3 comprises 16 residues. V lost 0 bases and J 8 bases, leaving 14 bases between the germline ends. Per the germline V gene, CDR1 is MNHNS and CDR2 is SASEGT. The CDR3 loop is CASSEAPGLRDSPLHF. DNA for the CDR3: TGTGCCAGCAGTGAAGCTCCCGGGCTACGGGATTCACCCCTCCACTTT.

This clonotype has at least ten counts. This chain joins TRBV6-6 and TRBJ1-5, with unresolved D. Germline CDR1 and CDR2: MNHNY and SVGAGI (reference sequence). This CDR3 is built from 15 residues. Trimming took off 7 bases at V and 6 bases at J, with 19 bases between the two ends. The CDR3, as DNA: TGTGCCAGCAACCCCGGGCAGACACGAAGTCAGCCCCAGCATTTT. Its translation: CASNPGQTRSQPQHF.

In this sample, this clonotype turned up a few times. The J gene is TRBJ1-5, the V gene TRBV27; D call uncertain. The ends were cut back, 8 bases at V and 6 bases at J, with 8 bases in the middle. Germline values: CDR1 MNHEY, CDR2 SMNVEV (reference sequence). The CDR3 totals 11 residues. CDR3 coding DNA: TGTGCCAGCGGGGTTGCTCAGCCCCAGCATTTT. Protein sequence: CASGVAQPQHF.

This rearrangement joins TRBV6-5 to TRBJ1-1, with D unclear. The CDR3 runs to 13 residues. CDR1 is MNHEY and CDR2 is SVGAGI in the germline V gene. Deletions cut 5 bases from V and 3 bases from J, with 10 bases between. The CDR3 DNA follows: TGTGCCAGCAGTCCCTATAGGGACACTGAAGCTTTCTTT. This sequence encodes CASSPYRDTEAFF.

This clonotype was found many times. CDR3 region: CAISEGQAYYGYTF. The CDR3 DNA follows: TGTGCCATCAGTGAGGGACAGGCCTACTATGGCTACACCTTC. This chain links TRBV10-3 with TRBJ1-2; TRBD1 aligns across 7 bases. The CDR3 consists of 14 residues. Germline assignment: CDR1 ENHRY and CDR2 SYGVKD. J was trimmed by 3 bases and V by 2 bases; bases with no gene match: 3.